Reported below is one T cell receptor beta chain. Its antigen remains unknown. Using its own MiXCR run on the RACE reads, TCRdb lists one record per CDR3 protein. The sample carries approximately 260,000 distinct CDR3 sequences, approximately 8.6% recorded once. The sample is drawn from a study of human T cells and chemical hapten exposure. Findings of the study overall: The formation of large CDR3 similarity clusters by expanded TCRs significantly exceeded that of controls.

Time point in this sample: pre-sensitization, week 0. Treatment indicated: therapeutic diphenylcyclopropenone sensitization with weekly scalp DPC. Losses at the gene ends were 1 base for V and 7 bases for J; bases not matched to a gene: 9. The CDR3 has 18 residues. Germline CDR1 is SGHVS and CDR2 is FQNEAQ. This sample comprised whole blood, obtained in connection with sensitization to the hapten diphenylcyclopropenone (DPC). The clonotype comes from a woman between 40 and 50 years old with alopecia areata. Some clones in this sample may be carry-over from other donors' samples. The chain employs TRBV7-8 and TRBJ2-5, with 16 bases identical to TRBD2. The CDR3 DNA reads TGTGCCAGCAGCTTAGTACCGGGGACTAGCGGGAGGGTAGTGACCCAGTACTTC. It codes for CASSLVPGTSGRVVTQYF.